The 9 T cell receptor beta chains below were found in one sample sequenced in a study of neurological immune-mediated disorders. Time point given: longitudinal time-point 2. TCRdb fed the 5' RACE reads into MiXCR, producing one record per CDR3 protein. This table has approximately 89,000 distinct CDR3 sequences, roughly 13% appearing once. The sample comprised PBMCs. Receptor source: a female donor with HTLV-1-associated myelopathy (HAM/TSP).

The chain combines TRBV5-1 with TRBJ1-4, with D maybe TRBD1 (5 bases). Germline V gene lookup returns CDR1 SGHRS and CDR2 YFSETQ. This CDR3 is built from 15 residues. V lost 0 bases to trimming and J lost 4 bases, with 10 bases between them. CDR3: CASSLAAGVNEKLFF. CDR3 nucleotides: TGCGCCAGCAGCTTGGCCGCGGGGGTTAATGAAAAACTGTTTTTT. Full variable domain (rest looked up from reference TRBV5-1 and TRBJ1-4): KAGVTQTPRYLIKTRGQQVTLSCSPISGHRSVSWYQQTPGQGLQFLFEYFSETQRNKGNFPGRFSGRQFSNSRSEMNVSTLELGDSALYLCASSLAAGVNEKLFFGSGTQLSVL.

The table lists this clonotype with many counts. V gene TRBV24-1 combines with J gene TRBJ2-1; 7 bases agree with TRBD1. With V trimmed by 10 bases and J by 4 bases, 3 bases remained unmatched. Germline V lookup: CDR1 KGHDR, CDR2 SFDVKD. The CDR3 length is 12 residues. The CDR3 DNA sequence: TGTGCCACGGGGGACAGTTACAATGAGCAGTTCTTC. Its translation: CATGDSYNEQFF.

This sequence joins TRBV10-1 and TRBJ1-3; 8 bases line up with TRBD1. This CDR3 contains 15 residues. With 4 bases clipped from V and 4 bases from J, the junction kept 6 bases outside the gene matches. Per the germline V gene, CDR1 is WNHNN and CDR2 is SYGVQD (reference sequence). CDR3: CASSANRDRGNTIYF. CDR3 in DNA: TGCGCCAGCAGTGCGAACCGGGACAGGGGAAACACCATATATTTT.

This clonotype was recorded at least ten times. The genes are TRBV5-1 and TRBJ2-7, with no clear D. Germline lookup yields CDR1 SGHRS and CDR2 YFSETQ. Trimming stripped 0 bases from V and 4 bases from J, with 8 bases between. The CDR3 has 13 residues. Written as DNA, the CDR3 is TGCGCCAGCAGCTTGGTAGTCCCTTACGAGCAGTACTTC. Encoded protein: CASSLVVPYEQYF.

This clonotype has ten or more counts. The CDR3 is CASSVNRDQPQHF. CDR3 nucleotides: TGTGCCAGCAGTGTGAATAGGGATCAGCCCCAGCATTTT. The genes are TRBV6-1 and TRBJ1-5, with D unresolved. This CDR3 contains 13 residues. Germline CDR1 is MNHNS and CDR2 is SASEGT. The V gene lost 4 bases and the J gene lost 5 bases, with 9 bases spanning the gap.

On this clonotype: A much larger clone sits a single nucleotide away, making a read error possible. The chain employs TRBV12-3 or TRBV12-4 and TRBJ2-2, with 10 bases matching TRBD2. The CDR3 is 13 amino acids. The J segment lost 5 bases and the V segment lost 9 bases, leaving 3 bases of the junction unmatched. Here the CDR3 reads CASSGGTTGELFF. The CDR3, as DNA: TGTGCCAGTAGCGGGGGGACTACCGGGGAGCTGTTTTTT.

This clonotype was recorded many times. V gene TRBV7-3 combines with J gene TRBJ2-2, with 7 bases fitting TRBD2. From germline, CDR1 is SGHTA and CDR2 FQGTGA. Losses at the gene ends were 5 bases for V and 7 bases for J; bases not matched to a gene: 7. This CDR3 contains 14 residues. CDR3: CASSPGGKIGELFF. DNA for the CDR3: TGTGCCAGCAGCCCCGGGGGGAAGATCGGGGAGCTGTTTTTT. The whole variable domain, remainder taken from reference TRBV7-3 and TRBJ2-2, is GAGVSQTPSNKVTEKGKYVELRCDPISGHTALYWYRQSLGQGPEFLIYFQGTGAADDSGLPNDRFFAVRPEGSVSTLKIQRTERGDSAVYLCASSPGGKIGELFFGEGSRLTVL.

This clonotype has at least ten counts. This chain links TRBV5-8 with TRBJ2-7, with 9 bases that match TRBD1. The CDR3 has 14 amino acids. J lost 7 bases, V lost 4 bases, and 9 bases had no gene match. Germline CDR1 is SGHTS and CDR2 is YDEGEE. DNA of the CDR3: TGTGCCAGCAGCCCGGGACAGGGAGGGCGGGAGCAGTACTTC. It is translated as CASSPGQGGREQYF.

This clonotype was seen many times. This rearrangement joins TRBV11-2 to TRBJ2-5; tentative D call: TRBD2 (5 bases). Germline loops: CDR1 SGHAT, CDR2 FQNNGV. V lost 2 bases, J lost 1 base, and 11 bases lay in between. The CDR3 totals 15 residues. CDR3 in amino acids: CASSLYLGGQETQYF. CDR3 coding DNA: TGTGCCAGCAGCTTATATCTTGGAGGCCAAGAGACCCAGTACTTC.